This TCR beta chain comes out of a study of cytomegalovirus exposure and HLA in healthy donors. General study points: CMV serostatus was the only recorded immune exposure for donors. The authors later linked a missense DCLRE1C variant to TCR beta V- and J-gene trimming. It was reported in a later analysis that an Asian-associated ancestry cluster showed fewer N-insertions than the roughly 670-donor mean. The later analysis indicated that the majority of CMV-associated TCR beta chains appeared HLA-restricted.

For this clone: Its specificity is unknown.

Use of 60 Vbeta and 13 Jbeta primers characterized the PCR. TCRdb's table, derived via immunoSEQ multiplex PCR, lists solely in-frame clones and lacks some. The sample yields around 100,000 clones, 84% seen once. The germline CDR1 and CDR2 sequences are KGHSH and LQKENI. The CDR3 extends over 15 amino acids. Trimming left V 3 bases short and J 2 bases short, with 12 bases between. This TCR was recovered from a woman younger than 35 in good health and CMV-seronegative. Sequences were obtained from PBMCs. The V and J genes are TRBV18 and TRBJ2-3; D unclear. The CDR3 DNA sequence: TGTGCCAGCTCACCGTCTGCGGTCTACACAGATACGCAGTATTTT. This codes for CASSPSAVYTDTQYF.